What follows is one T cell receptor (beta chain) and its context. After removal of 7 bases from V and 4 bases from J, the junction contained 5 bases not matched to a gene. CDR1 and CDR2 (germline): MNHEY, SMNVEV (reference sequence). The length of the CDR3 is 14 residues. It was with a sample-barcoded 5' primer and a J-beta primer mix that a second PCR of roughly 7 to 12 cycles was run. TCRdb reprocessed the 5' RACE reads via MiXCR and lists one record per CDR3 protein. The sample yields nearly 800,000 distinct CDR3 sequences, 25% seen once. The entry originates in a study of blood T cells in healthy people across ages. PBMCs, at least 6.5 million per sample, were isolated. Total RNA extraction produced at least 5.5 micrograms (per sample) for the study. The data also belong to a second study, concerning T cells of mothers and their children. That investigation notes: Several children, together with their three healthy Caucasian mothers, made up the donors. According to the study, all extracted RNA entered cDNA synthesis at around 1.6 ug per 15 ul.

Material: blood. The source of this sequence is a boy aged 5-17 years in good health. This chain uses TRBV27 with TRBJ2-1; 9 nucleotides line up with TRBD1. CDR3 DNA: TGTGCCAGCAAGCGGGACAGGGAATACAATGAGCAGTTCTTC. Its protein product is CASKRDREYNEQFF.